A single TCR beta chain is shown here with its context. Germline trimming cut 4 bases from V and 2 bases from J; bases unmatched to any gene: 3. Germline V lookup: CDR1 MNHEY, CDR2 SVGEGT. The CDR3 is made up of 14 amino acids. The sample belongs to a study of early T cells in non-severe SARS-CoV-2 infection. Whole-study context: Chains stayed unpaired after sequencing of bulk RNA from unsorted whole blood.

Individual cDNA molecules carried attached unique molecular identifiers. TCRdb re-derived calls from the 5' RACE reads in MiXCR, one entry per CDR3 protein. The sample lists roughly 63,000 distinct CDR3 sequences, roughly 13% occurring once. V gene TRBV6-2 or TRBV6-3 combines with J gene TRBJ2-7; 9 bases line up with TRBD1. The clonotype originates from an adult who was a healthcare worker with PCR-confirmed SARS-CoV-2 infection or an uninfected control (not recorded which). Sample: whole blood. CDR3 nucleotide sequence: TGTGCCAGCAGTTTACGGACAGGGGCCTACGAGCAGTACTTC. Its translation: CASSLRTGAYEQYF.